This TCR beta chain comes out of a study of cytomegalovirus exposure and HLA in healthy donors. Primers: 60 Vbeta forward and 13 Jbeta reverse. Sequencing used immunoSEQ multiplex PCR; TCRdb keeps in-frame clones, though not all of them. The repertoire consists of over 120,000 clones, with over 75% occurring once and the leading ten covering 2% to 3%. Notes on the study in general: Later analysis associated a missense DCLRE1C variant with TCR beta V- and J-gene trimming.

Worth noting for this clone: The antigen remains unidentified. Other DNA sequences of this sample code for an identical CDR3.

This TCR came from a man aged 50 to 60 in good health and CMV-seronegative. Material: PBMCs.

CDR3 DNA: TGTGCCAGCAGCCAAGATCTGGCGGCTTACGAGCAGTACTTC. It specifies CASSQDLAAYEQYF. The chain joins TRBV4-2 to TRBJ2-7; no reliable D call. V was pared by 0 bases and J by 4 bases, with 10 bases between. The CDR3 loop spans 14 amino acids. From germline, CDR1 is LGHNA and CDR2 YNFKEQ.